This T cell receptor (beta chain) was obtained from a study of post-analysis software for immune sequencing data. Overall study: Secondary progressive, relapsing-remitting and progressive-relapsing multiple sclerosis were among the included disease courses. Findings and limits, study-wide: Normalized Chao1 diversity was significantly lower in multiple sclerosis patients than in controls. Controls showed lower frequencies than patients for roughly five TRBV segments, and TRBV5-6, TRBV5-1 and TRBV20-1 were among these. Same-batch preparations were strongly co-clustered by F measure.

Libraries were made from TCR beta cDNA, and they carried unique molecular identifiers. Each sample of about 0.9 to 11 million input T cells yielded around 500,000 cDNA molecules, so each molecule approximated one T cell. Each CDR3 protein is one row after TCRdb ran MiXCR on the PCR reads. The table includes 650,000 to 900,000 distinct CDR3 sequences, around 45% detected once. Regarding this clonotype: The target antigen is unknown.

V dropped 4 bases and J dropped 5; count of bases not matched to a gene: 6. The CDR3 runs 14 residues. CDR1 is SQVTM, CDR2 ANQGSEA, per germline. V is TRBV29-1 and J is TRBJ2-1; 9 nucleotides agree with TRBD1. Sequencing was performed on blood. This TCR was recovered from a girl between 10 and 17 years old with multiple sclerosis. CDR3 loop: CSVVTDRGHNEQFF. The CDR3 nucleotides are TGCAGCGTTGTAACGGACAGGGGTCACAATGAGCAGTTCTTC.